The rows below give T cell receptor beta chains drawn from one sample of a study of T cells in Graves' hyperthyroidism and ophthalmopathy. TCRdb re-analysed the multiplex PCR reads in MiXCR, keeping a single row per CDR3 protein. The sample has a few hundred thousand distinct CDR3 sequences; 17% are singletons. The sequenced sample consisted of blood. The receptors here all came from a woman under 30 with Graves' ophthalmopathy. The CDR3 runs from the conserved cysteine through the conserved F or W. A D gene is named only where the DNA matches it firmly. Clone size is not always given. Where it is, it says once, few, many or a class for expanded clones.

abundance	v_gene	j_gene	d_gene	CDR3aa	CDR3nt
-	TRBV30	TRBJ2-7	-	CAWSVSFSSRTHYEQYF	TGTGCCTGGAGTGTCTCTTTCAGTTCCAGGACCCACTACGAGCAGTACTTC
few	TRBV9	TRBJ1-6	TRBD1	CASSMTGLNSPLHF	TGTGCCAGCAGCATGACAGGGTTGAATTCACCCCTCCACTTT
-	TRBV2	TRBJ1-2	TRBD1	CASRVTLTGADYGYTF	TGTGCCAGCAGAGTGACCTTGACAGGGGCCGACTATGGCTACACCTTC
few	TRBV5-4	TRBJ1-2	-	CASSPIGVFNYGYTF	TGTGCCAGCAGTCCTATAGGGGTCTTTAACTATGGCTACACCTTC
-	TRBV10-2	TRBJ1-2	-	CASSDGTNYGYTF	TGCGCCAGCAGTGATGGGACTAACTATGGCTACACCTTC
many	TRBV7-8	TRBJ2-3	-	CASSLPRGGGSTDTQYF	TGTGCCAGCAGCTTACCCCGGGGCGGAGGTAGCACAGATACGCAGTATTTT
-	TRBV6-1	TRBJ2-7	TRBD2	CASSYGLAGGRLIEQYF	TGTGCCAGCAGTTACGGGCTAGCGGGGGGGCGACTTATCGAGCAGTACTTC
-	TRBV20-1	TRBJ1-2	-	CSARDSNGGYYGYTF	TGCAGTGCTAGAGATTCGAATGGGGGTTACTATGGCTACACCTTC
few	TRBV7-2	TRBJ1-3	-	CASRLSAGAIYF	TGTGCCAGCAGGCTTTCGGCCGGGGCGATATATTTT
few	TRBV7-9	TRBJ2-4	-	CASSLSRFGKNIQYF	TGTGCCAGCAGCTTAAGTAGGTTCGGCAAAAACATTCAGTACTTC
many	TRBV12-3/TRBV12-4	TRBJ2-1	TRBD1	CASRTGTEDYNEQFF	TGTGCCAGCAGAACCGGGACAGAAGACTACAATGAGCAGTTCTTC
-	TRBV6-5	TRBJ1-4	-	CASGVMWDGNEKLFF	TGTGCCAGCGGAGTTATGTGGGACGGCAATGAAAAACTGTTTTTT
many	TRBV10-3	TRBJ1-2	-	CATWTVNYGYTF	TGTGCCACCTGGACAGTGAACTATGGCTACACCTTC
many	TRBV27	TRBJ1-2	-	CASSRQRANYGYTF	TGTGCCAGCAGTCGCCAGAGAGCTAACTATGGCTACACCTTC
-	TRBV28	TRBJ2-7	-	CASLGADLVGQYF	TGTGCCAGCCTTGGGGCAGACCTAGTGGGGCAGTACTTC
many	TRBV6-6	TRBJ2-1	-	CASSYSGPSYNEQFF	TGTGCCAGCAGTTACTCGGGACCCTCCTACAATGAGCAGTTCTTC
-	TRBV5-6	TRBJ1-6	-	CASSLTQEGSPLHF	TGTGCCAGCAGCTTGACACAAGAGGGTTCACCCCTCCACTTT
many	TRBV28	TRBJ2-7	TRBD1	CASTAGTGRYEQYF	TGTGCCAGCACCGCCGGGACAGGCCGCTACGAGCAGTACTTC
-	TRBV4-1	TRBJ1-5	-	CASSQDAGSILQPQHF	TGCGCCAGCAGCCAAGATGCGGGGAGTATACTCCAGCCCCAGCATTTT
-	TRBV7-3	TRBJ2-1	TRBD2	CASSLMGGSYNEQFF	TGTGCCAGCAGCTTGATGGGGGGGAGCTACAATGAGCAGTTCTTC
few	TRBV5-1	TRBJ2-1	TRBD1	CASSPLKGQGSNEQFF	TGCGCCAGCAGCCCACTTAAGGGACAGGGTAGCAATGAGCAGTTCTTC
-	TRBV6-2/TRBV6-3	TRBJ2-7	TRBD2	CASSYGGTSGPEQYF	TGTGCCAGCAGTTACGGGGGGACTAGCGGGCCCGAGCAGTACTTC
-	TRBV7-9	TRBJ2-1	TRBD2	CASSLVMGTSGGNEQFF	TGTGCCAGCAGCTTAGTAATGGGGACTAGCGGGGGAAATGAGCAGTTCTTC
many	TRBV20-1	TRBJ2-3	-	CSANGQPSTDTQYF	TGCAGTGCAAACGGACAGCCAAGCACAGATACGCAGTATTTT
many	TRBV11-3	TRBJ1-1	-	CASSLGGKAFF	TGTGCCAGCAGCTTAGGCGGCAAAGCTTTCTTT
-	TRBV5-1	TRBJ1-2	-	CASSLPGGSSYTF	TGCGCCAGCAGCCTACCAGGTGGGAGCAGCTACACCTTC
-	TRBV3-1	TRBJ2-6	TRBD1	CASSQVETGWLPGANVLTF	TGTGCCAGCAGCCAAGTTGAGACAGGGTGGCTTCCTGGGGCCAACGTCCTGACTTTC
many	TRBV27	TRBJ1-2	TRBD1	CASKLQGANYGYTF	TGTGCCAGCAAACTACAGGGGGCTAACTATGGCTACACCTTC
few	TRBV6-1	TRBJ1-4	TRBD1	CASSTYRGSNEKLFF	TGTGCCAGCAGTACCTACAGGGGGTCGAATGAAAAACTGTTTTTT
many	TRBV29-1	TRBJ1-1	-	CSVETGRNTEAFF	TGCAGCGTAGAAACAGGGAGGAACACTGAAGCTTTCTTT